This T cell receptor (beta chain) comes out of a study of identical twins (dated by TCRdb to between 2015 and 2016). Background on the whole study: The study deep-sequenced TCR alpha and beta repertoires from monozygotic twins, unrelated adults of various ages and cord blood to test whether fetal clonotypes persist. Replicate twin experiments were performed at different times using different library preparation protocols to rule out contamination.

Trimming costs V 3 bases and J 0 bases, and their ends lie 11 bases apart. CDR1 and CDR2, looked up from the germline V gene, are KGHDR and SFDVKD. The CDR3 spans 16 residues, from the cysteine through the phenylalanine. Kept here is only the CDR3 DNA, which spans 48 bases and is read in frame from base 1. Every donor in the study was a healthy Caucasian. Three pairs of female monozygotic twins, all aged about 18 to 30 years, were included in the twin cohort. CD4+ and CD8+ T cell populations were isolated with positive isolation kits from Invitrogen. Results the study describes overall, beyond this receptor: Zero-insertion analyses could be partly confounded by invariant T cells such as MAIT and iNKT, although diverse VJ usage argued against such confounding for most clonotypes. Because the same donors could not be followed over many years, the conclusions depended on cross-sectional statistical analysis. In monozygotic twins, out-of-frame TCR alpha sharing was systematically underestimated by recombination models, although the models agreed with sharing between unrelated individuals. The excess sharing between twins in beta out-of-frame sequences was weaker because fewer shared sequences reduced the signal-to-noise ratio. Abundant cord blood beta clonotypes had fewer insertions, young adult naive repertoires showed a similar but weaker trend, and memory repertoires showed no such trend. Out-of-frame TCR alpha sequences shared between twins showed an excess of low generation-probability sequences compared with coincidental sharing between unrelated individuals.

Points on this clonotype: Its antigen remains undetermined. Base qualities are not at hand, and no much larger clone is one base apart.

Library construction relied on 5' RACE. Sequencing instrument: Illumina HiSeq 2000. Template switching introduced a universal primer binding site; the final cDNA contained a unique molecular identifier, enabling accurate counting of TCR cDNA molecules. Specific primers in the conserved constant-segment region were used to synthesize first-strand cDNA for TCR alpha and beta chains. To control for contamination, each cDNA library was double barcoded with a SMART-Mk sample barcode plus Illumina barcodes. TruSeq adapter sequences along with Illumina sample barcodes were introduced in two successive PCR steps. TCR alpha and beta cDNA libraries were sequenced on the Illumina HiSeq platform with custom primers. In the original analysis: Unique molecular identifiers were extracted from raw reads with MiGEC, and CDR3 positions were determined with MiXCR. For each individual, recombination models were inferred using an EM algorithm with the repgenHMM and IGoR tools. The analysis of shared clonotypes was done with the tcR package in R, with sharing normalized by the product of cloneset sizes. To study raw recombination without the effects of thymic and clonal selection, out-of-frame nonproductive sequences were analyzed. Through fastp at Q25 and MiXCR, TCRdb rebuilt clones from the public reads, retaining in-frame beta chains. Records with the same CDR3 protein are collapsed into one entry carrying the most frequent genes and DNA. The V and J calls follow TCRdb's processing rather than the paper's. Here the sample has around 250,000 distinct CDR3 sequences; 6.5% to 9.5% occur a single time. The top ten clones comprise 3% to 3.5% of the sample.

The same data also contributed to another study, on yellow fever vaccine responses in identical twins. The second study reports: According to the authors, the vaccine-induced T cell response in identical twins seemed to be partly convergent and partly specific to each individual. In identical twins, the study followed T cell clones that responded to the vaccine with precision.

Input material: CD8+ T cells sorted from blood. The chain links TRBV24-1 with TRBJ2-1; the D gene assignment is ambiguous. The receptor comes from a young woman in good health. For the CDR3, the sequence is CATSDRPQSSYNEQFF. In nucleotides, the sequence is TGTGCCACCAGTGATCGACCCCAGAGCTCCTACAATGAGCAGTTCTTC.